This record looks at one T cell receptor (beta chain) sequence and its context. TCRdb keeps only in-frame clones here, not all; method: immunoSEQ multiplex PCR. The table has approximately 15,000 clones, 84% seen once. The data belong to a study of blood T cell repertoires in COVID-19. Study-wide background: The samples span acute and convalescent COVID-19 from the United States, Italy and Spain. From T cells, B-cell-depleted T cells, or PBMCs came the material, which was cDNA or gDNA.

The CDR3 consists of 18 residues. J was trimmed by 6 bases and V by 5 bases; bases with no gene match: 15. Germline assignment: CDR1 KGHDR and CDR2 SFDVKD. The chain couples TRBV24-1 to TRBJ2-1; 10 bases line up with TRBD2. The clonotype was recovered from a man aged 50 to 60 with active COVID-19. Sequencing input: peripheral blood. CDR3: CATSVGSGRAMRPNEQFF. CDR3 in DNA: TGTGCCACCAGTGTAGGCAGCGGGAGGGCCATGCGTCCCAATGAGCAGTTCTTC.